The 28 T cell receptor beta chains below all came from one sample that was sequenced in a study of early T cells in non-severe SARS-CoV-2 infection. TCRdb itself ran the 5' RACE reads through MiXCR, one entry per CDR3 protein. The sample consists of fewer than 110,000 distinct CDR3 sequences, 11% of them appearing once. The sample consisted of whole blood. Receptor source: an adult who was a healthcare worker with PCR-confirmed SARS-CoV-2 infection or an uninfected control (not recorded which).

In this sample, this clonotype turned up many times. The rearrangement uses TRBV29-1 and TRBJ1-2; D gene unclear. This CDR3 has 11 amino acids. V was shortened by 5 bases and J by 1 base, with 5 bases between the two germline ends. In germline, CDR1 is SQVTM, CDR2 ANQGSEA. The CDR3 sequence: CSVHRNYGYTF. DNA for the CDR3: TGCAGCGTTCACCGTAACTATGGCTACACCTTC.

The table lists this clonotype with many counts. CDR3 sequence: CASSFPGGPDTQYF. The CDR3 DNA follows: TGTGCCAGCAGTTTTCCAGGGGGGCCAGATACGCAGTATTTT. V and J are TRBV12-3 or TRBV12-4 and TRBJ2-3; D is possibly TRBD1 (7 bases). Trimming shortened V by 3 bases and J by 4 bases, and 11 bases separated the two germline ends. The CDR3 is made up of 14 amino acids.

The J gene is TRBJ2-7, the V gene TRBV7-9, with D unclear. The germline V gene has CDR1 SEHNR and CDR2 FQNEAQ (reference sequence). V was shortened by 5 bases and J by 2 bases, with 22 bases between the two germline ends. The CDR3 runs to 17 residues. CDR3 in amino acids: CASSTEPRRSRPYEQYF. CDR3 sequence (DNA): TGTGCCAGCAGCACCGAACCCCGACGGTCTCGCCCCTACGAGCAGTACTTC.

This clonotype appeared many times. The rearrangement uses TRBV20-1 and TRBJ2-1; D might be TRBD1 or TRBD2, each matching 5 bases. Germline V gene data show CDR1 as DFQATT and CDR2 as SNEGSKA (reference sequence). Trimming took off 3 bases at V and 0 bases at J, with 9 bases between the two ends. This CDR3 spans 14 amino acids. CDR3 sequence (DNA): TGCAGTGCTAGGTGGGGGAGCTCCTACAATGAGCAGTTCTTC. Protein sequence: CSARWGSSYNEQFF.

This clonotype appeared many times. The genes are TRBV10-3 and TRBJ1-2; D gene uncertain. This CDR3 contains 10 residues. The V gene lost 3 bases and the J gene lost 7 bases, with 3 bases spanning the gap. Germline-derived CDR1 and CDR2 are ENHRY and SYGVKD. The CDR3 loop is CAISDGGYTF. CDR3 coding DNA: TGTGCCATCAGTGATGGTGGCTACACCTTC.

This chain links TRBV5-5 with TRBJ2-7; 8 bases are a match to TRBD1. The germline V gene encodes CDR1 SGHKS and CDR2 YYEKEE (reference sequence). This CDR3 has 15 amino acids. V was pared by 0 bases and J by 2 bases, with 4 bases of the junction left unmatched. The CDR3 reads CASSLAGQGPYEQYF. The CDR3 nucleotides read TGTGCCAGCAGCTTGGCCGGACAGGGCCCCTACGAGCAGTACTTC.

This clonotype was counted ten times or more. The chain is built from TRBV11-2 and TRBJ2-4; D call uncertain. The CDR3 is 17 residues long. V shed 5 bases and J shed 2 bases, with 19 bases lying between them. CDR1 SGHAT and CDR2 FQNNGV come from the germline V gene. DNA for the CDR3: TGTGCCAGCAGCCCTTTTCGCCCGGAATTAACCAAAAACATTCAGTACTTC. Translating gives CASSPFRPELTKNIQYF.

Note on this clonotype: This may arise from a read error, as a much more abundant clone is one base away. V gene TRBV20-1 combines with J gene TRBJ2-1, with D perhaps matching TRBD2 (5 bases). The germline V gene has CDR1 DFQATT and CDR2 SNEGSKA (reference sequence). The CDR3 has 13 residues. CDR3 nucleotide sequence: TGCCGTGCTGGAGGCAGCCTATACAATGAGCAGTTCTTC. The encoded protein is CRAGGSLYNEQFF.

V gene TRBV5-1 combines with J gene TRBJ2-4, with D perhaps matching TRBD1 or TRBD2 (5 bases each). Trimming took off 1 base at V and 6 bases at J, with 17 bases between the two ends. Germline V gene data show CDR1 as SGHRS and CDR2 as YFSETQ. The CDR3 consists of 16 residues. DNA for the CDR3: TGCGCCAGCAGCTTGACAGGTCGGGAAGGTGGAAACATTCAGTACTTC. It codes for CASSLTGREGGNIQYF.

The chain has TRBV19 and TRBJ2-1, with 9 bases matching TRBD2. CDR1 and CDR2 from the germline V gene are LNHDA and SQIVND (reference sequence). The CDR3 has 16 amino acids. The J segment lost 3 bases and the V segment lost 4 bases, leaving 7 bases of the junction unmatched. The CDR3 DNA reads as TGTGCCAGTAGTAACAGGGCTAGCGGGATCTACAATGAGCAGTTCTTC. Translating gives CASSNRASGIYNEQFF.

V and J are TRBV7-6 and TRBJ2-6; TRBD1 agrees at 8 bases. Trimming cost V 1 base and J 8 bases; bases outside gene matches: 4. Per the germline V gene, CDR1 is SGHVS and CDR2 is FNYEAQ. The CDR3 consists of 15 residues. CDR3: CASSLGTGSSNVLTF. CDR3 sequence (DNA): TGTGCCAGCAGCTTAGGGACAGGGTCGTCCAACGTCCTGACTTTC.

In its sample, this clonotype was seen a few times. This rearrangement joins TRBV18 to TRBJ1-4, with D possibly being TRBD1 (5 bases). CDR3 length equals 15 residues. Germline assignment: CDR1 KGHSH and CDR2 LQKENI. Trimming left V 3 bases short and J 7 bases short, with 15 bases between. The CDR3 nucleotides read TGTGCCAGCTCACCGGGTTCCAGGGACCCTGAAAAACTGTTTTTT. Protein: CASSPGSRDPEKLFF.

This clonotype was recorded at least ten times. V gene TRBV7-2 combines with J gene TRBJ2-7; 8 nucleotides line up with TRBD1. V gave up 3 bases and J gave up 6 bases; unmatched junction bases: 4. This CDR3 region has 13 residues. Germline V lookup: CDR1 SGHTA, CDR2 FQGNSA. The CDR3 DNA follows: TGTGCCAGCAGCTTTAACAGGGGGGTCGAGCAGTACTTC. Translating gives CASSFNRGVEQYF.

V usage is TRBV28 and J usage is TRBJ2-7, with D unclear. Trimming left V 7 bases short and J 4 bases short, with 11 bases between. From germline, CDR1 is MDHEN and CDR2 SYDVKM. This CDR3 comprises 12 residues. Written as DNA, the CDR3 is TGTGCCAGCAAAGGGCCCGAATACGAGCAGTACTTC. Translating gives CASKGPEYEQYF.

This clonotype was counted ten times or more. CDR3 nucleotide sequence: TGTGCCAGCAGTCCGTCGATAGGTTGGGTCGGTTATGGCTACACCTTC. Translated: CASSPSIGWVGYGYTF. The chain has TRBV27 and TRBJ1-2; no reliable D call. Germline assignment: CDR1 MNHEY and CDR2 SMNVEV (reference sequence). Trimming left V 5 bases short and J 5 bases short, with 21 bases between. CDR3 length equals 16 residues.

This clonotype has at least ten counts. CDR3 sequence reads: CASTVPLAGVSNEQFF. The CDR3, as DNA: TGTGCCAGCACCGTCCCTTTAGCGGGAGTTAGCAATGAGCAGTTCTTC. The chain uses TRBV7-9 and TRBJ2-1, with 9 nucleotides matching TRBD2. V lost 7 bases and J lost 6; bases outside the gene matches: 13. Germline assignment: CDR1 SEHNR and CDR2 FQNEAQ (reference sequence). The length of the CDR3 is 16 residues.

At least ten counts were recorded for this clonotype. This rearrangement joins TRBV7-2 to TRBJ1-3; a weak D match, TRBD1 (5 bases). CDR1 is SGHTA, CDR2 FQGNSA, per germline. There are 17 residues in the CDR3. Trimming removed 3 bases at V and 1 base at J, with 16 bases between. The CDR3 DNA follows: TGTGCCAGCAGCTTCTTAAGGGGAAGAAGGTCTGGAAACACCATATATTTT. It specifies CASSFLRGRRSGNTIYF.

This clonotype was recorded at least ten times. The rearrangement links TRBV25-1 to TRBJ2-5; no clear D. Between the trimmed V and J ends, which lost 1 base and 2 bases, there was a span of 8 bases. This CDR3 region has 14 residues. Germline V CDR1 and CDR2: MGHDK, SYGVNS. CDR3 residues: CASSESVMQETQYF. The CDR3 DNA reads TGTGCCAGCAGTGAATCGGTGATGCAAGAGACCCAGTACTTC.

This clonotype was detected a few times. This chain joins TRBV4-2 and TRBJ2-1, with D unresolved. The CDR3 totals 15 residues. Germline lookup yields CDR1 LGHNA and CDR2 YNFKEQ. V was shortened by 1 base and J by 5 bases, with 12 bases between the two germline ends. The CDR3 DNA reads as TGTGCCAGCAGCCAAGGCCAAAATACGCACAATGAGCAGTTCTTC. Translating gives CASSQGQNTHNEQFF.

This clonotype was seen at least ten times. The V gene is TRBV10-3, the J gene TRBJ2-1; 10 bases are shared with TRBD2. This CDR3 region has 14 residues. V lost 7 bases, J lost 9 bases, and 9 bases stayed unmatched. Germline CDR1 is ENHRY and CDR2 is SYGVKD. In nucleotides, the CDR3 is TGTGCCATCAACAGACTAGCGGGTAGCGGTGAGCAGTTCTTC. Residues: CAINRLAGSGEQFF.

This rearrangement joins TRBV9 to TRBJ2-1; 9 bases fit TRBD2. CDR1 and CDR2 (germline): SGDLS, YYNGEE. V was pared by 4 bases and J by 10 bases, with 12 bases of the junction left unmatched. The CDR3 has 15 residues. The CDR3 nucleotides are TGTGCCAGCAGCCCAGAGGGACTAGCTCGGTACGAGCAGTTCTTC. This encodes CASSPEGLARYEQFF.

The V and J genes are TRBV6-1 and TRBJ2-7, with unresolved D. Trimming removed 10 bases from V and 0 bases from J, with 7 bases in between. This CDR3 spans 11 amino acids. Germline loops: CDR1 MNHNS, CDR2 SASEGT. CDR3 in amino acids: CATRSSYEQYF. The DNA for the CDR3 is TGTGCCACCAGAAGCTCCTACGAGCAGTACTTC.

V gene TRBV6-6 combines with J gene TRBJ2-7, with 12 bases aligning to TRBD2. In germline, CDR1 is MNHNY, CDR2 SVGAGI (reference sequence). After removal of 4 bases from V and 7 bases from J, the junction contained 11 bases not matched to a gene. This CDR3 has 16 residues. CDR3 in amino acids: CASSSPGLAGPLEQYF. The CDR3 DNA sequence: TGTGCCAGCAGTTCGCCGGGACTAGCGGGTCCCCTTGAGCAGTACTTC.

The V call is TRBV2, the J call TRBJ1-4; possible D gene TRBD1, 5 bases. V was pared by 8 bases and J by 7 bases, with 14 bases between. This CDR3 contains 13 residues. CDR1 and CDR2 (germline): SNHLY, FYNNEI. The CDR3 region is CASLQQGGEKLFF. CDR3 DNA: TGTGCCAGCCTTCAGCAGGGAGGTGAAAAACTGTTTTTT.

Notes on this clonotype: With a much larger clone just one base away, this may be a read error. V gene TRBV7-2 combines with J gene TRBJ2-3, with 10 bases matching TRBD2. Germline V CDR1 and CDR2: SGHTA, FQGNSA. The CDR3 consists of 16 residues. The CDR3 here is CASSLFSGRITDKQYF. The DNA of the CDR3 is TGTGCCAGCAGCTTATTTAGCGGGAGGATTACAGATAAGCAGTATTTT.

This clonotype has at least ten counts. The CDR3 DNA sequence: TGTGCCAGCTCTCGAGGACAGGGACGATACAATGAGCAGTTCTTC. The encoded protein is CASSRGQGRYNEQFF. The V gene is TRBV18, the J gene TRBJ2-1, with 8 bases matching TRBD1. This CDR3 has 15 amino acids. V lost 6 bases and J lost 4; bases outside the gene matches: 8. Germline V gene data show CDR1 as KGHSH and CDR2 as LQKENI.

The chain is built from TRBV6-2 or TRBV6-3 and TRBJ2-1, with D possibly matching TRBD2 (6 bases). The CDR3 has 16 amino acids. Germline V gives CDR1 MNHEY, CDR2 SVGEGT. The ends were cut back, 2 bases at V and 2 bases at J, with 13 bases in the middle. Here the CDR3 reads CASSYGAEGPYNEQFF. As DNA, the CDR3 is TGTGCCAGCAGTTACGGGGCGGAGGGCCCCTACAATGAGCAGTTCTTC.

This clonotype came up many times. The chain combines TRBV2 with TRBJ2-7, with a tentative D call TRBD1 (6 bases). The CDR3 has 15 amino acids. The V and J ends lost 7 bases and 2 bases respectively, with 18 bases between them. CDR1 is SNHLY and CDR2 is FYNNEI in the germline V gene. CDR3 sequence reads: CASKAVAGVPYEQYF. The DNA for the CDR3 is TGTGCCAGCAAAGCGGTGGCAGGGGTCCCCTACGAGCAGTACTTC.